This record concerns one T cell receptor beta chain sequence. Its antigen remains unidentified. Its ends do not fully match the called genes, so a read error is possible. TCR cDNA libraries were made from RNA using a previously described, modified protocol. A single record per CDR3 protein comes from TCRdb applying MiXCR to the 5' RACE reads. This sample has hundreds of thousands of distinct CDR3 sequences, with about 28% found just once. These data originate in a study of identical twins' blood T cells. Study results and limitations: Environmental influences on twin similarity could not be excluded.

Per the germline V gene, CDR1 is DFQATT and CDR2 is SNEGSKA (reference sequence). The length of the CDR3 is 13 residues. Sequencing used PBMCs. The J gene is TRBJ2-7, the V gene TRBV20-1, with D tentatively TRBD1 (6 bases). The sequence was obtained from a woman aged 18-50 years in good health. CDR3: CSAGDGGRHEQYF. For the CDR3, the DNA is TGCAGTGCTGGAGATGGGGGCAGACACGAGCAGTACTTC.